These 32 T cell receptor beta chains were all obtained from the same sample, sequenced in a study of blood T cell repertoires in COVID-19. The assay was immunoSEQ multiplex PCR, and TCRdb's table has in-frame clones only and misses some. The table records just over 95,000 clones, 70% to 90% of them present only once. Sequences were obtained from peripheral blood. Receptors originate from a man aged 55 to 70 with acute or convalescent COVID-19.

This clone was found a few times. At one boundary the junction diverges from the germline segment, which might be a read error. The chain joins TRBV4-2 to TRBJ2-1, with 10 nucleotides matching TRBD1. Per the germline V gene, CDR1 is LGHNA and CDR2 is YNFKEQ. This CDR3 contains 16 residues. The CDR3 nucleotides are TGTGCCAGCAGCGAAGAAGAAGGGACAGGGGTGAATGAGCAGTTCTTC. Its translation is CASSEEEGTGVNEQFF.

This clone was counted a single time. This chain joins TRBV10-3 and TRBJ2-7; TRBD2 agrees at 8 bases. The CDR3 has 14 residues. Germline-derived CDR1 and CDR2 are ENHRY and SYGVKD. V trimming: 3 bases; J trimming: 6 bases; junction bases outside the gene matches: 7. CDR3 in DNA: TGTGCCATCAGTGACCCGGGGACTAGTAGCGAGCAGTACGTC. It codes for CAISDPGTSSEQYV.

The chain joins TRBV9 to TRBJ2-5, with 10 nucleotides matching TRBD2. The CDR3 sequence is 13 residues long. Germline V lookup: CDR1 SGDLS, CDR2 YYNGEE. With V trimmed by 4 bases and J by 5 bases, 2 bases remained unmatched. The CDR3 loop is CASSRGLAETQYF. CDR3 bases: TGTGCCAGCAGCCGGGGACTAGCGGAGACCCAGTACTTC.

The rearrangement uses TRBV3-1 (or the pseudogene TRBV3-2) and TRBJ1-2; 7 bases are a match to TRBD1. Unmatched junction bases numbered 8, after V lost 4 bases and J lost 6 bases. This CDR3 comprises 14 residues. Germline V gives CDR1 LGHDT, CDR2 YNNKEL (reference sequence). CDR3 region: CASSLVGGEDGYTF. In DNA, the CDR3 is TGTGCCAGCAGCCTTGTAGGGGGCGAGGATGGCTACACCTTC.

This clone was observed a few times. The CDR3 here is CASSLDRDGYTF. The CDR3 nucleotides read TGCGCCAGCAGCTTGGACAGGGATGGCTACACCTTC. This chain joins TRBV5-1 and TRBJ1-2; maybe TRBD1 (6 bases). Germline CDR1 SGHRS, CDR2 YFSETQ. There are 12 residues in the CDR3. The ends were cut back, 0 bases at V and 6 bases at J, with 6 bases in the middle.

This clone was counted between two and nine times. The CDR3 DNA reads TGTGCCAGCAGCTACGGTGGGGAGGCCAAAAACATTCAGTACTTC. Translated, it gives CASSYGGEAKNIQYF. The V and J genes are TRBV5-4 and TRBJ2-4, with D perhaps matching TRBD2 (5 bases). The CDR3 is 15 amino acids. CDR1 and CDR2 from the germline V gene are SGHNT and YYREEE (reference sequence). Between the trimmed V and J ends, which lost 3 bases and 1 base, there was a span of 11 bases.

Here the CDR3 reads CASSYAPTGDEQYV. CDR3 bases: TGTGCCAGCAGTTACGCCCCGACAGGGGACGAGCAGTACGTC. The V call is TRBV6-5, the J call TRBJ2-7, with 8 bases fitting TRBD1. With V trimmed by 2 bases and J by 5 bases, 5 bases remained unmatched. This CDR3 has 14 residues. Germline loops: CDR1 MNHEY, CDR2 SVGAGI.

The J gene is TRBJ1-2, the V gene TRBV28, with D tentatively TRBD1 (6 bases). The V gene lost 2 bases and the J gene lost 6 bases, with 10 bases spanning the gap. The CDR3 length is 13 residues. Per germline, CDR1 MDHEN and CDR2 SYDVKM. Here the CDR3 DNA reads TGTGCCAGCAGTTTAGGGGGCAGCGATGGCTACACCTTC. The encoded protein is CASSLGGSDGYTF.

As to this clone: The sample has other DNA sequences that encode this CDR3 too. This chain uses TRBV24-1 with TRBJ1-2; D remains unclear. V lost 2 bases and J lost 1, with 4 bases in between. Germline V gives CDR1 KGHDR, CDR2 SFDVKD. The CDR3 is 13 residues long. The CDR3 nucleotides are TGTGCCACCAGTGATTCCAGTAACTATGGCTACACCTTC. It translates to CATSDSSNYGYTF.

The CDR3 DNA is TGTGCCTGGAGTGGGCTAGCGGGAGTCGGGGAGCTGTTTTTT. Translating it yields CAWSGLAGVGELFF. The rearrangement joins TRBV30 to TRBJ2-2, with 10 bases identical to TRBD2. CDR1 GTSNPN and CDR2 SVGIG come from the germline V gene (reference sequence). Germline trimming cut 1 base from V and 7 bases from J; bases unmatched to any gene: 3. The CDR3 covers 14 residues.

V and J are TRBV11-3 and TRBJ2-3; TRBD2 is a possible D gene (5 bases). Germline V lookup: CDR1 SGHNT, CDR2 YENEEA. Trimming left V 5 bases short and J 5 bases short, with 23 bases between. CDR3 size: 17 residues. The CDR3 protein is CASSLLPTRIIGDTQYF. The CDR3 DNA follows: TGTGCCAGCAGCCTCCTACCCACTAGGATTATTGGAGATACGCAGTATTTT.

V is TRBV11-3 and J is TRBJ1-1; TRBD1 aligns across 7 bases. Germline V gives CDR1 SGHNT, CDR2 YENEEA. J was trimmed by 1 base and V by 0 bases; bases with no gene match: 2. This CDR3 is 15 amino acids long. The CDR3 region has the DNA TGTGCCAGCAGCTTAGAAGGGACAGCGAACACTGAAGCTTTCTTT. It codes for CASSLEGTANTEAFF.

This clone occurred a few times. The J gene is TRBJ2-3, the V gene TRBV7-2; D is possibly TRBD2 (5 bases). The V and J ends lost 2 bases and 7 bases respectively, with 19 bases between them. Germline V CDR1 and CDR2: SGHTA, FQGNSA. The CDR3 extends over 16 amino acids. The CDR3 region has the DNA TGTGCCAGCAGCTTAAGTGGAGGACTCGAGGCGAATACGCAGTATTTT. This gives the protein CASSLSGGLEANTQYF. The full variable domain, in which reference TRBV7-2 and TRBJ2-3 provide the parts outside the CDR3, is GAGVSQSPSNKVTEKGKDVELRCDPISGHTALYWYRQSLGQGLEFLIYFQGNSAPDKSGLPSDRFSAERTGGSVSTLTIQRTQQEDSAVYLCASSLSGGLEANTQYFGPGTRLTVL.

The CDR3 protein is CASNIRGGNQPQHF. The CDR3 DNA sequence: TGTGCCAGCAACATCCGGGGGGGCAATCAGCCCCAGCATTTT. The chain carries TRBV13 and TRBJ1-5; D may be TRBD1 (5 bases). The ends were cut back, 7 bases at V and 2 bases at J, with 12 bases in the middle. Germline CDR1 reads PRHDT; CDR2 reads FYEKMQ (reference sequence). The CDR3 consists of 14 residues. Drawing the rest from reference TRBV13 and TRBJ1-5, the complete variable domain is AAGVIQSPRHLIKEKRETATLKCYPIPRHDTVYWYQQGPGQDPQFLISFYEKMQSDKGSIPDRFSAQQFSDYHSELNMSSLELGDSALYFCASNIRGGNQPQHFGDGTRLSIL.

The chain employs TRBV11-1 and TRBJ1-6, with D perhaps TRBD1 (6 bases). Per germline, CDR1 SGHAT and CDR2 FQDESV (reference sequence). This CDR3 is 15 amino acids long. Trimming took 5 bases from V and 7 from J, leaving 15 bases between them. In DNA form, the CDR3 reads TGTGCCAGCAGCCTTGGGACATCAGCCAATTCACCCCTCCACTTT. As protein: CASSLGTSANSPLHF. Supplemented by reference TRBV11-1 and TRBJ1-6, the full variable domain reads EAEVAQSPRYKITEKSQAVAFWCDPISGHATLYWYRQILGQGPELLVQFQDESVVDDSQLPKDRFSAERLKGVDSTLKIQPAELGDSAMYLCASSLGTSANSPLHFGNGTRLTVT.

The chain is built from TRBV30 and TRBJ1-1; D uncertain. The ends were cut back, 1 base at V and 2 bases at J, with 5 bases in the middle. The germline gives CDR1 GTSNPN, CDR2 SVGIG (reference sequence). The CDR3 covers 12 residues. This CDR3 reads CAWSDKNTEAFF. The CDR3 nucleotides read TGTGCCTGGAGTGATAAAAACACTGAAGCTTTCTTT.

The rearrangement joins TRBV12-3 or TRBV12-4 to TRBJ1-2, with 8 positions matching TRBD1. This CDR3 region has 13 residues. Trimming at V came to 4 bases and at J to 4 bases, leaving 2 bases not matched to a gene. The CDR3 region is CASSSGGGYGYTF. For the CDR3, the DNA is TGTGCCAGCAGTTCAGGGGGCGGCTATGGCTACACCTTC.

The CDR3 loop is CASRPRAREDSEAFF. The CDR3 DNA reads TGTGCAAGTCGCCCTAGAGCACGGGAGGATTCTGAAGCTTTCTTT. The V and J genes are TRBV12-2 and TRBJ1-1. TRBV12-2 is listed as a pseudogene. CDR3 length: 15 amino acids.

There are a few counts of this clone. V gene TRBV9 combines with J gene TRBJ1-3, with D possibly being TRBD1 (5 bases). Germline-derived CDR1 and CDR2 are SGDLS and YYNGEE. The CDR3 is 15 residues long. V was shortened by 0 bases and J by 4 bases, with 11 bases between the two germline ends. CDR3 DNA sequence: TGTGCCAGCAGCGTAGACTCGACAGCCGGAAACACCATATATTTT. Translating it yields CASSVDSTAGNTIYF.

CDR3 in DNA: TGTGCCAGTAGTGTCCAGGGCCACCCCTCCTATGGCTACACCTTC. It translates to CASSVQGHPSYGYTF. The chain joins TRBV19 to TRBJ1-2; tentatively, D is TRBD1 (5 bases). The CDR3 spans 15 residues. Looked up from germline, CDR1 is LNHDA and CDR2 is SQIVND (reference sequence). The ends were cut back, 5 bases at V and 4 bases at J, with 17 bases in the middle.

This clone was recorded once. The chain links TRBV3-1 (or the pseudogene TRBV3-2) to TRBJ2-2; D might be TRBD1 (6 bases). The CDR3 totals 15 residues. V lost 4 bases and J lost 2, with 11 bases in between. Germline V gene lookup returns CDR1 LGHDT and CDR2 YNNKEL (reference sequence). CDR3 loop: CASSPRTVNTGELFF. The DNA of the CDR3 is TGTGCCAGCAGCCCTCGGACAGTAAACACCGGGGAGCTGTTTTTT.

CDR3 nucleotide sequence: TGTGCCAGCAGCACCTCCGGGACAGAGAACACTGAAGCTTTCTTT. This sequence encodes CASSTSGTENTEAFF. This chain joins TRBV7-2 and TRBJ1-1; 7 bases are shared with TRBD1. V dropped 5 bases and J dropped 1; count of bases not matched to a gene: 7. The CDR3 loop spans 15 amino acids. From germline, CDR1 is SGHTA and CDR2 FQGNSA.

This chain connects TRBV19 to TRBJ2-1; D gene uncertain. Germline V CDR1 and CDR2: LNHDA, SQIVND (reference sequence). This CDR3 spans 12 amino acids. The V gene lost 5 bases and the J gene lost 7 bases, with 9 bases spanning the gap. CDR3 sequence reads: CASSFVSNEQFF. CDR3 in DNA: TGTGCCAGTAGTTTTGTTTCGAATGAGCAGTTCTTC.

The chain has TRBV2 and TRBJ1-6; tentatively, D is TRBD1 (5 bases). Trimming removed 8 bases at V and 8 bases at J, with 22 bases between. The CDR3 contains 16 residues. Germline V lookup: CDR1 SNHLY, CDR2 FYNNEI. CDR3 residues: CASVWSTGGAYSPLHF. The CDR3 coding sequence is TGTGCCAGCGTTTGGTCAACTGGAGGGGCGTATTCACCCCTCCACTTT.

This clone was counted between two and nine times. The V and J genes are TRBV7-9 and TRBJ1-2; a weak D match, TRBD1 (6 bases). Germline CDR1 SEHNR, CDR2 FQNEAQ (reference sequence). The CDR3 totals 15 residues. Trimming left V 4 bases short and J 3 bases short, with 15 bases between. The CDR3 loop reads CASSYTAGADYGYTF. Written as DNA, the CDR3 is TGTGCCAGCAGCTACACGGCAGGGGCGGACTATGGCTACACCTTC.

V usage is TRBV27 and J usage is TRBJ2-7, with 10 bases lining up with TRBD1. Trimming at V came to 3 bases and at J to 5 bases, leaving 4 bases not matched to a gene. The germline CDR1 and CDR2 sequences are MNHEY and SMNVEV (reference sequence). The CDR3 covers 14 residues. Written as DNA, the CDR3 is TGTGCCAGCAGTTTCTCCGGGACAGGGGACGAGCAGTACGTC. The encoded protein is CASSFSGTGDEQYV.

The chain has TRBV27 and TRBJ1-5, with a tentative D call TRBD1 (6 bases). Trimming removed 5 bases at V and 6 bases at J, with 20 bases between. Germline V CDR1 and CDR2: MNHEY, SMNVEV (reference sequence). This CDR3 is built from 16 residues. The CDR3 bases are TGTGCCAGCAGTCACACCCGGACAGCCGGAGGTCAGCCCCAGCATTTT. This gives the protein CASSHTRTAGGQPQHF.

This clone was counted a few times. The rearrangement links TRBV6-2 or TRBV6-3 to TRBJ1-5, with 7 bases lining up with TRBD1. Germline values: CDR1 MNHEY, CDR2 SVGEGT. The CDR3 is 19 residues long. J gave up 0 bases and V 2 bases, and 13 bases lay outside the gene matches. In nucleotides, the CDR3 is TGTGCCAGCAGTTACAAACAGGGGCCGGTTCGATATAGCAATCAGCCCCAGCATTTT. It specifies CASSYKQGPVRYSNQPQHF.

The chain uses TRBV7-9 and TRBJ2-1; 7 bases line up with TRBD1. Germline V lookup: CDR1 SEHNR, CDR2 FQNEAQ (reference sequence). Trimming cost V 1 base and J 0 bases; bases outside gene matches: 0. The CDR3 contains 15 residues. CDR3: CASSLGTGSYNEQFF. The CDR3 DNA is TGTGCCAGCAGCTTAGGGACAGGCTCCTACAATGAGCAGTTCTTC.

The J gene is TRBJ2-4, the V gene TRBV11-3; the match to TRBD1 covers 8 bases. The CDR3 covers 14 residues. Per germline, CDR1 SGHNT and CDR2 YENEEA. Germline trimming cut 5 bases from V and 8 bases from J; bases unmatched to any gene: 8. The CDR3 loop is CASSPRTGHHIQYF. CDR3 DNA: TGTGCCAGCAGCCCTAGGACAGGGCATCACATTCAGTACTTC.

The chain employs TRBV11-2 and TRBJ1-1; unclear D gene. Germline V gene sequence: CDR1 SGHAT, CDR2 FQNNGV. This CDR3 comprises 16 residues. The ends were cut back, 2 bases at V and 0 bases at J, with 13 bases in the middle. The CDR3 sequence: CASSLNPAALNTEAFF. The CDR3 DNA is TGTGCCAGCAGCTTAAATCCGGCGGCTTTGAACACTGAAGCTTTCTTT.

In its sample, this clone ranks as medium-sized (0.01 to 0.1%). The chain has TRBV6-2 or TRBV6-3 and TRBJ2-4; D possibly corresponds to TRBD2 (5 bases). Per germline, CDR1 MNHEY and CDR2 SVGEGT. Trimming took off 5 bases at V and 0 bases at J, with 17 bases between the two ends. This CDR3 comprises 17 residues. In nucleotides, the CDR3 is TGTGCCAGCAGTGAGCTTTCGGACGGACTAGCCAAAAACATTCAGTACTTC. Amino acids: CASSELSDGLAKNIQYF.